The 17 T cell receptor beta chains reported below all come from one sample, sequenced in a study of T cells in Graves' hyperthyroidism and ophthalmopathy. TCR beta CDR3 region amplification was performed from RNA transcripts. The TCR CDR3 first-round RT-PCR relied on the HTBI primer set. From the multiplex PCR reads, TCRdb called clonotypes with MiXCR, one entry per CDR3 protein. The profile shows fewer than 550,000 distinct CDR3 sequences, 15% to 18% of them singletons. The sample was blood. Every receptor here comes from a woman aged 18-29 years with Graves' hyperthyroidism.

The rearrangement uses TRBV7-2 and TRBJ1-2, with D perhaps matching TRBD1 (5 bases). Germline assignment: CDR1 SGHTA and CDR2 FQGNSA. V was clipped by 2 bases and J by 4 bases, with 14 bases between them. CDR3 length: 15 amino acids. The CDR3 DNA reads TGTGCCAGCAGCTTACCGAATGGGGGTATCTATGGCTACACCTTC. Its protein product is CASSLPNGGIYGYTF.

With respect to this clonotype: A much larger clone lies a single base off, so this may be a read error. The chain couples TRBV11-2 to TRBJ2-1; D may match TRBD1 or TRBD2 (5 bases each). Per the germline V gene, CDR1 is SGHAT and CDR2 is FQNNGV. Deletions cut 4 bases from V and 8 bases from J, with 15 bases between. The length of the CDR3 is 14 residues. The CDR3: CASSYRGELDEQFF. In DNA form, the CDR3 reads TGTGCCAGCAGCTACCGAGGGGAGCTCGATGAGCAGTTCTTC.

This clonotype was found many times. The CDR3, as DNA: TGCAGTGCTAGAGATGAGGGGGTTGGCACTTATCAGCCCCAGCATTTT. It yields the protein CSARDEGVGTYQPQHF. V gene TRBV20-1 combines with J gene TRBJ1-5; a possible D gene is TRBD1 (6 bases). CDR3 length: 16 amino acids. Germline V CDR1 and CDR2: DFQATT, SNEGSKA (reference sequence). Trimming removed 0 bases at V and 5 bases at J, with 17 bases between.

About this clonotype itself: Being one base from a much bigger clone, this may be a read error. The CDR3 DNA is TGTGCCTGCAGCTCGACAGGGCCTGGCTACACCTTC. Translation: CACSSTGPGYTF. The J gene is TRBJ1-2, the V gene TRBV5-5; 7 positions match TRBD1. This CDR3 is 12 amino acids long. Germline V gene lookup returns CDR1 SGHKS and CDR2 YYEKEE (reference sequence).

V and J are TRBV19 and TRBJ1-5, with D unresolved. The CDR3 has 15 amino acids. V was pared by 1 base and J by 2 bases, with 9 bases between. Germline V gene sequence: CDR1 LNHDA, CDR2 SQIVND (reference sequence). The CDR3 DNA reads as TGTGCCAGTAGTATAGGTCAGGCAGGCAATCAGCCCCAGCATTTT. Translation gives CASSIGQAGNQPQHF.

This clonotype was counted ten times or more. This sequence joins TRBV20-1 and TRBJ1-1, with TRBD1 as a possible D gene (5 bases). Germline V gene lookup returns CDR1 DFQATT and CDR2 SNEGSKA (reference sequence). V lost 7 bases and J lost 1, with 13 bases in between. The CDR3 covers 13 residues. CDR3 region: CSVHGTGNTEAFF. The CDR3 DNA reads as TGCAGTGTTCACGGGACGGGGAACACTGAAGCTTTCTTT.

V and J are TRBV13 and TRBJ2-7; D is possibly TRBD2 (5 bases). The V end was cut by 5 bases, the J end by 0 bases, with 14 bases between. Per germline, CDR1 PRHDT and CDR2 FYEKMQ (reference sequence). This CDR3 region has 15 residues. This chain's CDR3 is CASSPGKAPSYEQYF. The CDR3 bases are TGTGCCAGCAGCCCGGGGAAGGCTCCCTCCTACGAGCAGTACTTC.

This clonotype was counted between two and nine times. The chain links TRBV24-1 to TRBJ2-3; D uncertain. The ends were cut back, 4 bases at V and 0 bases at J, with 10 bases in the middle. The CDR3 length is 15 residues. Germline V gene lookup returns CDR1 KGHDR and CDR2 SFDVKD. CDR3 bases: TGTGCCACCAGTGACTCCGGACCAAGCACAGATACGCAGTATTTT. Amino acid sequence: CATSDSGPSTDTQYF.

This clonotype was counted a few times. V gene TRBV10-2 combines with J gene TRBJ2-3; D gene uncertain. In germline, CDR1 is WSHSY, CDR2 SAAADI. The CDR3 has 15 amino acids. Trimming pared 0 bases from V and 4 bases from J, leaving 11 bases between. The CDR3 nucleotides are TGCGCCAGCAGTGAGTCTCGCCCTGCGGCAGATACGCAGTATTTT. It yields the protein CASSESRPAADTQYF.

The chain has TRBV4-2 and TRBJ1-5; D not resolved. The germline V and J ends were trimmed by 3 bases and 12 bases, with 12 bases remaining between them. The length of the CDR3 is 12 residues. Germline V CDR1 and CDR2: LGHNA, YNFKEQ. CDR3 loop: CASSHPDRIQHF. CDR3 DNA: TGTGCCAGCAGCCACCCTGATCGGATCCAGCATTTT.

The sample holds many counts of this clonotype. This chain links TRBV7-6 with TRBJ2-7; TRBD1 matches at 10 bases. Germline V lookup: CDR1 SGHVS, CDR2 FNYEAQ. This CDR3 comprises 16 residues. Losses at the gene ends were 5 bases for V and 5 bases for J; bases not matched to a gene: 12. The CDR3 DNA sequence: TGTGCCAGCAGCCCCTGGGCTGCCGGGACAGGGGACGAGCAGTACTTC. As protein: CASSPWAAGTGDEQYF.

V and J are TRBV20-1 and TRBJ2-5; 15 bases line up with TRBD2. Trimming took 3 bases from V and 4 from J; bases not matched to a gene: 12. The CDR3 totals 18 residues. CDR1 DFQATT and CDR2 SNEGSKA come from the germline V gene (reference sequence). The CDR3 loop reads CSASFGLAGGPAGETQYF. In DNA form, the CDR3 reads TGCAGTGCTAGCTTCGGACTAGCGGGAGGGCCGGCTGGAGAGACCCAGTACTTC.

This clonotype appeared a few times. The chain combines TRBV10-3 with TRBJ2-3; D possibly corresponds to TRBD2 (6 bases). The CDR3 extends over 15 amino acids. Germline V gene sequence: CDR1 ENHRY, CDR2 SYGVKD. The V and J ends lost 0 bases and 6 bases respectively, with 13 bases between them. The CDR3 sequence: CAISESWDLADTQYF. CDR3 nucleotide sequence: TGTGCCATCAGTGAGTCGTGGGACTTGGCGGATACGCAGTATTTT.

This clonotype appeared many times. V and J are TRBV5-1 and TRBJ2-7; TRBD2 aligns across 12 bases. V dropped 0 bases and J dropped 3; count of bases not matched to a gene: 1. The germline gives CDR1 SGHRS, CDR2 YFSETQ. The CDR3 has 15 residues. Here the CDR3 DNA reads TGCGCCAGCAGCTTGGGGACTAGCGGGAACTACGAGCAGTACTTC. Its protein product is CASSLGTSGNYEQYF.

This clonotype was picked up many times. CDR3 loop: CASSPTPGVYEQYF. CDR3 DNA sequence: TGTGCCAGCAGCCCAACCCCGGGGGTCTACGAGCAGTACTTC. The chain employs TRBV28 and TRBJ2-7; D might be TRBD2 (6 bases). Germline V CDR1 and CDR2: MDHEN, SYDVKM. The CDR3 has 14 amino acids. Trimming stripped 6 bases from V and 3 bases from J, with 15 bases between. Together with reference TRBV28 and TRBJ2-7, the CDR3 gives the full variable domain: DVKVTQSSRYLVKRTGEKVFLECVQDMDHENMFWYRQDPGLGLRLIYFSYDVKMKEKGDIPEGYSVSREKKERFSLILESASTNQTSMYLCASSPTPGVYEQYFGPGTRLTVT.

This clonotype occurred many times. This chain connects TRBV6-1 to TRBJ1-2; 9 bases are shared with TRBD1. The junction had 9 bases not matched to a gene; V was cut back by 5 bases and J by 5 bases. CDR1 is MNHNS, CDR2 SASEGT, per germline. This CDR3 is 15 amino acids long. CDR3 sequence reads: CASSSPGQGEYGYTF. CDR3 nucleotides: TGTGCCAGCAGTTCCCCGGGACAGGGCGAGTATGGCTACACCTTC.

This clonotype was seen many times. This sequence joins TRBV6-6 and TRBJ2-7; D gene unclear. The germline gives CDR1 MNHNY, CDR2 SVGAGI (reference sequence). V lost 2 bases, J lost 2 bases, and 10 bases lay in between. The CDR3 spans 14 residues. CDR3 nucleotides: TGTGCCAGCAGTTACATCCCCAGCGCCTACGAGCAGTACTTC. Residues: CASSYIPSAYEQYF.